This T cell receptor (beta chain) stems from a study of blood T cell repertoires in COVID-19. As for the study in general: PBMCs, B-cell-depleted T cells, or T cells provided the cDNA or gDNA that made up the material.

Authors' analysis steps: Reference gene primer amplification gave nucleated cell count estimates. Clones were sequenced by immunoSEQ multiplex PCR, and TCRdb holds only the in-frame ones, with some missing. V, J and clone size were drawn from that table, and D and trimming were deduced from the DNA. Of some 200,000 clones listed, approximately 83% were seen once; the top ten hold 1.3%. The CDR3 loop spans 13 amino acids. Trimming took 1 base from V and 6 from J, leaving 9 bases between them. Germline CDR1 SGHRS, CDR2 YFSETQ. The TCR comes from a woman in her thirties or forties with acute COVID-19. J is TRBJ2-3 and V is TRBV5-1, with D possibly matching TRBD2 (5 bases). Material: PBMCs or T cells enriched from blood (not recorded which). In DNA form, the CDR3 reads TGCGCCAGCAGCTTGAGGACTGCGGATACGCAGTATTTT. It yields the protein CASSLRTADTQYF.